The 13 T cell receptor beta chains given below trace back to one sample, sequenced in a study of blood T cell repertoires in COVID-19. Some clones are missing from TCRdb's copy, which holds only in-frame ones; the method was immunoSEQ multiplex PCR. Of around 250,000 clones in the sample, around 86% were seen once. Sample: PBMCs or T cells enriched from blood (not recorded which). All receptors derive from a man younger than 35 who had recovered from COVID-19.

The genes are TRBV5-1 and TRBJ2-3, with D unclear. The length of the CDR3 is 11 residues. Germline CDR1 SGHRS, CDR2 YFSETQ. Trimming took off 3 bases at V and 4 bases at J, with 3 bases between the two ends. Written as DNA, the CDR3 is TGCGCCAGCAGCTCCGCAGATACGCAGTATTTT. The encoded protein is CASSSADTQYF.

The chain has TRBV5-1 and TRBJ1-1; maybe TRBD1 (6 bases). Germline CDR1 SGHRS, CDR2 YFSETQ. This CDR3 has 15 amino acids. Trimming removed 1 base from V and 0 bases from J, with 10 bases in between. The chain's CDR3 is CASSLFPGVNTEAFF. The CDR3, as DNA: TGCGCCAGCAGCTTGTTCCCAGGGGTGAACACTGAAGCTTTCTTT.

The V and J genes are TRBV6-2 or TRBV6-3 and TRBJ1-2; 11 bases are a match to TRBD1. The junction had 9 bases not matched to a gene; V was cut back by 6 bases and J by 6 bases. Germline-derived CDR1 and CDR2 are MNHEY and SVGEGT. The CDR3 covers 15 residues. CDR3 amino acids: CASSPHRTGGDGYTF. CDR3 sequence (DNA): TGTGCCAGCAGCCCACACCGGACAGGGGGCGATGGCTACACCTTC.

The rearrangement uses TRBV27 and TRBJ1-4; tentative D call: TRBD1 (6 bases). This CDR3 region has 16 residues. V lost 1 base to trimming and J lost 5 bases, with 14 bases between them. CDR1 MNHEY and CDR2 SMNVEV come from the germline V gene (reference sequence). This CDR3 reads CASSLLVPGENEKLFF. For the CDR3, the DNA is TGTGCCAGCAGTTTATTAGTCCCAGGGGAGAATGAAAAACTGTTTTTT.

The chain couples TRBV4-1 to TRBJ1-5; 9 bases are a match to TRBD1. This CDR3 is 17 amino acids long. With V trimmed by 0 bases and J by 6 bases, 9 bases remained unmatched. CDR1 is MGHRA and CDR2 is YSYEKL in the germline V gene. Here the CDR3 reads CASSQDDPGQGVQPQHF. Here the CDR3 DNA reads TGCGCCAGCAGCCAAGATGATCCGGGACAGGGTGTTCAGCCCCAGCATTTT.

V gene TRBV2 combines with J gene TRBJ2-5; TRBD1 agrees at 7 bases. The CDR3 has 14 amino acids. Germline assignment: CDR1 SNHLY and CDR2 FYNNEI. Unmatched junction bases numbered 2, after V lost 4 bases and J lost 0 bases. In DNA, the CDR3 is TGTGCCAGCAGTGTGGACAGGTACCAAGAGACCCAGTACTTC. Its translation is CASSVDRYQETQYF.

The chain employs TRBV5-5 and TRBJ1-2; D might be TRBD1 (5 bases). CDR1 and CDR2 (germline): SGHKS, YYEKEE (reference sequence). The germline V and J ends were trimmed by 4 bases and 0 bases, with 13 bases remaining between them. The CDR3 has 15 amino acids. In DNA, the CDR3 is TGTGCCAGCAGCCCCCTCCTGACAGCTAACTATGGCTACACCTTC. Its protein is CASSPLLTANYGYTF. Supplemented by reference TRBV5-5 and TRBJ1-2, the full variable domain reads DAGVTQSPTHLIKTRGQQVTLRCSPISGHKSVSWYQQVLGQGPQFIFQYYEKEERGRGNFPDRFSARQFPNYSSELNVNALLLGDSALYLCASSPLLTANYGYTFGSGTRLTVV.

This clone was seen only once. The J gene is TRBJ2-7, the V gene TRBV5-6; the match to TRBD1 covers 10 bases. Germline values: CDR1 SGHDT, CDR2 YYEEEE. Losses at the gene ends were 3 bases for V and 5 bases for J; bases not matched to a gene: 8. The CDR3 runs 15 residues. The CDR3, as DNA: TGTGCCAGCAGCTGGGGGACAGGGGTTACCCACGAGCAGTACTTC. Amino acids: CASSWGTGVTHEQYF. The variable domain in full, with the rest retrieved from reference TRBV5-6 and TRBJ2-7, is DAGVTQSPTHLIKTRGQQVTLRCSPKSGHDTVSWYQQALGQGPQFIFQYYEEEERQRGNFPDRFSGHQFPNYSSELNVNALLLGDSALYLCASSWGTGVTHEQYFGPGTRLTVT.

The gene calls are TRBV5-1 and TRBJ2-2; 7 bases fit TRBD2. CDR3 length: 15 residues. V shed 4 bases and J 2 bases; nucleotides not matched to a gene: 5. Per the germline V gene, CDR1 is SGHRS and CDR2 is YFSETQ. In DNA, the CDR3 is TGCGCCAGCAGCAAACCGGGACTAAACACCGGGGAGCTGTTTTTT. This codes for CASSKPGLNTGELFF.

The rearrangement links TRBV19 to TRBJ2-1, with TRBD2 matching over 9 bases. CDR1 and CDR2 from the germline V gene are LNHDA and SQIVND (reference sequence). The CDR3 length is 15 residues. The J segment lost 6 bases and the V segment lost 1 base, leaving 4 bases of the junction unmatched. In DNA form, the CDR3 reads TGTGCCAGTAGTATAGCAGCGGGAGGAGGCAATGAGCAGTTCTTC. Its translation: CASSIAAGGGNEQFF.

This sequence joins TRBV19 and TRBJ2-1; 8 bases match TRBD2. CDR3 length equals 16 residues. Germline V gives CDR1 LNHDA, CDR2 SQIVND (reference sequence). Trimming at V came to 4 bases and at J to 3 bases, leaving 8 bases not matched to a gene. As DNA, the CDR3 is TGTGCCAGTAGTACCGTAGCGGGATACTTCTACAATGAGCAGTTCTTC. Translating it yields CASSTVAGYFYNEQFF.

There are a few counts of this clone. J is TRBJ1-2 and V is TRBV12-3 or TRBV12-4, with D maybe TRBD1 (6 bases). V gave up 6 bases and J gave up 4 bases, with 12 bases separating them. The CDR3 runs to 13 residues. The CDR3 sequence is CASRSQGIYGYTF. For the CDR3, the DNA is TGTGCCAGCAGGTCACAGGGAATCTATGGCTACACCTTC.

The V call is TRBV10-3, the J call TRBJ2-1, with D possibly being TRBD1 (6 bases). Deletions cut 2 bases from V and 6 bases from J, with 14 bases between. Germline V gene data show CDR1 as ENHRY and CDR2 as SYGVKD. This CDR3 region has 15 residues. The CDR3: CAISERQGNLNEQFF. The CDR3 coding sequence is TGTGCCATCAGTGAGCGGCAGGGGAACCTCAATGAGCAGTTCTTC.